The 14 T cell receptor beta chains in this list originate from one sample, sequenced in a study of T cells after yellow fever vaccination. Each CDR3 protein gets one entry after TCRdb re-called the 5' RACE reads with MiXCR. The sample has some 350,000 distinct CDR3 sequences, 6.2% seen once. This material consisted of PBMCs, taken 5 days after the yellow fever booster vaccination. The receptors derive from a man younger than 45 who received the YFV17D yellow fever vaccine.

This clonotype has a count of ten or more. The genes are TRBV11-2 and TRBJ2-3; the match to TRBD1 covers 9 bases. Trimming cost V 6 bases and J 7 bases; bases outside gene matches: 8. This CDR3 contains 14 residues. Germline CDR1 is SGHAT and CDR2 is FQNNGV. CDR3 sequence reads: CASRPGTGPYTQYF. In DNA form, the CDR3 reads TGTGCCAGCAGACCCGGGACAGGGCCGTATACGCAGTATTTT.

This clonotype appeared a few times. The genes are TRBV7-2 and TRBJ2-7; D ambiguous. The germline V and J ends were trimmed by 3 bases and 5 bases, with 8 bases remaining between them. The germline CDR1 and CDR2 sequences are SGHTA and FQGNSA. There are 12 residues in the CDR3. For the CDR3, the DNA is TGTGCCAGCAGCTTCGCAGGCCACGAGCAGTACTTC. Its protein is CASSFAGHEQYF.

This clonotype has ten or more counts. This chain connects TRBV7-2 to TRBJ2-3, with 10 bases matching TRBD2. Germline CDR1 and CDR2: SGHTA and FQGNSA. The CDR3 length is 12 residues. Trimming cost V 6 bases and J 14 bases; bases outside gene matches: 8. The CDR3: CASRRTSGAWYF. The CDR3 DNA is TGTGCCAGCAGGCGTACTAGCGGGGCGTGGTATTTT.

This clonotype was counted between two and nine times. Here the CDR3 DNA reads TGTGCCAGCAGCTACGCTTCGGGCCCGGGACGCTCTGGAAACACCATATATTTT. This encodes CASSYASGPGRSGNTIYF. This chain links TRBV5-4 with TRBJ1-3; TRBD1 might be the D (5 bases). There are 18 residues in the CDR3. V shed 3 bases and J shed 0 bases, with 19 bases lying between them. Germline V gives CDR1 SGHNT, CDR2 YYREEE (reference sequence).

This clonotype showed up many times. V and J are TRBV12-3 or TRBV12-4 and TRBJ1-1, with D maybe TRBD1 (5 bases). V shed 2 bases and J shed 3 bases, with 13 bases lying between them. The CDR3 contains 15 residues. The CDR3 spells CASSLSGGTYTEAFF. The DNA of the CDR3 is TGTGCCAGCAGTTTATCTGGGGGAACCTACACTGAAGCTTTCTTT.

The chain has TRBV12-5 and TRBJ2-5; 12 bases agree with TRBD2. V shed 6 bases, J shed 4 bases, and the junction held 6 bases outside the gene matches. Germline V CDR1 and CDR2: LGHNT, FRNRAP. CDR3 length: 15 amino acids. As DNA, the CDR3 is TGTGCTAGTGGCCCGGGACTAGCGGGTATAGAGACCCAGTACTTC. It translates to CASGPGLAGIETQYF.

The chain carries TRBV6-2 or TRBV6-3 and TRBJ2-7; no reliable D call. The CDR3 is 12 residues long. Trimming removed 0 bases from V and 6 bases from J, with 6 bases in between. The germline V gene encodes CDR1 MNHEY and CDR2 SVGEGT. The DNA for the CDR3 is TGTGCCAGCAGTTACTCGTTCGGCGAGCAGTACTTC. Its protein product is CASSYSFGEQYF.

This clonotype was observed at least ten times. This sequence joins TRBV5-1 and TRBJ2-2; 7 bases match TRBD2. The V gene's germline CDR1 is SGHRS and CDR2 YFSETQ. V dropped 1 base and J dropped 7; count of bases not matched to a gene: 7. The CDR3 runs 15 residues. The CDR3 here is CASSLPGPGGGELFF. CDR3 in DNA: TGCGCCAGCAGCTTGCCGGGACCGGGAGGCGGGGAGCTGTTTTTT.

This clonotype has more than one count but fewer than ten. The genes are TRBV12-3 or TRBV12-4 and TRBJ2-1, with D perhaps TRBD2 (6 bases). The V gene lost 4 bases and the J gene lost 12 bases, with 13 bases spanning the gap. The CDR3 covers 12 residues. CDR3 DNA: TGTGCCAGCAGTTCCTCCTTGGGGGGGCAGTTCTTC. Protein product: CASSSSLGGQFF.

This clonotype was seen more than once but under ten times. This chain joins TRBV27 and TRBJ2-7, with 9 positions matching TRBD1. J was trimmed by 5 bases and V by 9 bases; bases with no gene match: 5. In germline, CDR1 is MNHEY, CDR2 SMNVEV (reference sequence). This CDR3 has 12 residues. The CDR3 is CASGTGNNEQYF. CDR3 coding DNA: TGTGCCAGTGGGACAGGGAACAACGAGCAGTACTTC.

This clonotype was detected a few times. The chain has TRBV7-2 and TRBJ1-5; 8 bases match TRBD1. J gave up 6 bases and V 6 bases, and 10 bases lay outside the gene matches. The CDR3 runs 15 residues. The germline gives CDR1 SGHTA, CDR2 FQGNSA. The CDR3 is CASSRTRGLGQPQHF. The CDR3 coding sequence is TGTGCCAGCAGTCGTACCAGGGGGCTAGGTCAGCCCCAGCATTTT.

The rearrangement joins TRBV29-1 to TRBJ2-2; D perhaps matches TRBD1 (6 bases). Germline CDR1 and CDR2: SQVTM and ANQGSEA. This CDR3 region has 13 residues. Trimming shortened V by 6 bases and J by 0 bases, and 8 bases separated the two germline ends. This CDR3 is CSVGTPNTGELFF. CDR3 sequence (DNA): TGCAGCGTCGGGACACCGAACACCGGGGAGCTGTTTTTT.

This clonotype was counted at least ten times. J is TRBJ2-3 and V is TRBV14, with D perhaps assigned TRBD1 or TRBD2 (5 bases each). CDR1 SGHDN and CDR2 FVKESK come from the germline V gene. Trimming took 0 bases from V and 11 from J, leaving 12 bases between them. This CDR3 has 13 residues. The CDR3 nucleotides read TGTGCCAGCAGCCAAGATCGGGGCCTTAGGCAGTATTTT. Protein sequence: CASSQDRGLRQYF.

This clonotype was seen repeatedly, ten times or more. The genes are TRBV4-3 and TRBJ2-1, with 9 bases fitting TRBD1. The CDR3 loop spans 16 amino acids. The junction had 11 bases not matched to a gene; V was cut back by 7 bases and J by 4 bases. The germline V gene has CDR1 LGHNA and CDR2 YSLEER. The CDR3 sequence is CASKGGGTGPYNEQFF. The CDR3 DNA reads TGCGCCAGCAAGGGGGGAGGGACAGGGCCTTACAATGAGCAGTTCTTC.